The present T cell receptor (beta chain) was sequenced within a study of cytomegalovirus exposure and HLA in healthy donors. Amplification used 60 Vbeta primers and 13 Jbeta primers. The data were produced by immunoSEQ multiplex PCR, yet TCRdb's version contains in-frame clones alone and is incomplete. Here the sample spans around 110,000 clones, about 75% being singletons. Germline V gene data show CDR1 as SGDLS and CDR2 as YYNGEE. The CDR3 runs to 13 residues. The ends were cut back, 0 bases at V and 5 bases at J, with 8 bases in the middle. Points on this clone: Its antigen is unidentified.

The study, taken as a whole, reports: Highest at DRB1 and lowest at HLA-C, TCR association rates differed among HLA loci in a later analysis. TCR beta chains associated with HLA were, in a later analysis, more clonally expanded than equally common others.

Each of the donors was a healthy bone marrow donor. The chain has TRBV9 and TRBJ2-5; D gene ambiguous. This receptor was taken from a man aged 40-50 years in good health and CMV-seronegative. Sequencing input: PBMCs. The CDR3 here is CASSVELAETQYF. Written as DNA, the CDR3 is TGTGCCAGCAGCGTAGAGCTTGCGGAGACCCAGTACTTC.